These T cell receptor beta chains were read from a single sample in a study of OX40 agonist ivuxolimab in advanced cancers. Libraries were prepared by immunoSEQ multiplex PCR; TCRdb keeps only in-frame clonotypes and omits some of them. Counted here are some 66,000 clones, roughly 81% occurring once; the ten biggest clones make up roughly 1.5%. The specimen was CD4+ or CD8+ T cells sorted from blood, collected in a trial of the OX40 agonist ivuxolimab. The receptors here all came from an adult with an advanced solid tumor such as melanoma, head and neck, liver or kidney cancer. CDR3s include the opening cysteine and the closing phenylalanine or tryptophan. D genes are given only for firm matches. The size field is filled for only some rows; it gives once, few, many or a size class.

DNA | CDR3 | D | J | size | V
TGTGCCTGGAGTGTCCTAGCGCCCTGGAATGAGCAGTTCTTC | CAWSVLAPWNEQFF | . | TRBJ2-1 | few | TRBV30
TGTGCCAGCAGTTACTCGAGGGGGGATAATGAAAAACTGTTTTTT | CASSYSRGDNEKLFF | . | TRBJ1-4 | . | TRBV6-5
TGTGCCAGCAGCTCTATGGGGACAGGGGAAGGAAATGAGCAGTTCTTC | CASSSMGTGEGNEQFF | TRBD1 | TRBJ2-1 | . | TRBV7-9
TGTGCCAGCAGTTACTCGAGGGGGGACGAGCAGTACTTC | CASSYSRGDEQYF | . | TRBJ2-7 | . | TRBV6-5
TGTGCCACCAGCAGAGATTATAAGCGGGGGACTAGCACAGATACGCAGTATTTT | CATSRDYKRGTSTDTQYF | TRBD2 | TRBJ2-3 | . | TRBV15
TGTGCCAGCAGCCCAACTGCCTTGACAGTTACCTCTGGAAACACCATATATTTT | CASSPTALTVTSGNTIYF | . | TRBJ1-3 | . | TRBV7-8
TGTGCCAGCAGTTACTCACCGGGACAGGGGGCCGGAGGCTACACCTTC | CASSYSPGQGAGGYTF | TRBD1 | TRBJ1-2 | . | TRBV6-6
TGTGCCAGCAGTTTATCGACGAAGAACTATGGCTACACCTTC | CASSLSTKNYGYTF | . | TRBJ1-2 | few | TRBV27
TGTGCTAGTGGTCCGGAGCGGAAGAGCTCCTACGAGCAGTACTTC | CASGPERKSSYEQYF | . | TRBJ2-7 | . | TRBV12-5
TGTGCCAGCTCACCCGGGACAGGGGTTTTATTAAGCAATCAGCCCCAGCATTTT | CASSPGTGVLLSNQPQHF | TRBD1 | TRBJ1-5 | . | TRBV18
TGTGCCAGCAGGGATAGTTCTAGCACAGATACGCAGTATTTT | CASRDSSSTDTQYF | . | TRBJ2-3 | . | TRBV11-3
TGCGCCAGCAGCTTGGCAGGACAGGGGTACACTGAAGCTTTCTTT | CASSLAGQGYTEAFF | TRBD1 | TRBJ1-1 | . | TRBV5-1
TGTGCCAGCAGCCCGGGGACAGGAATCAACACTGAAGCTTTCTTT | CASSPGTGINTEAFF | TRBD1 | TRBJ1-1 | . | TRBV7-3
TGTGCCAGCAGCGTTACAGGGTCGAACACTGAAGCTTTCTTT | CASSVTGSNTEAFF | . | TRBJ1-1 | . | TRBV11-2
TGTGCCAGCAGCTTTAGACAGGGGGCCTCCTATAATTCACCCCTCCACTTT | CASSFRQGASYNSPLHF | TRBD1 | TRBJ1-6 | . | TRBV5-4
TGTGCCAGTACCCCGGGGCTCTTGGGGGCCGGGAACACTGAAGCTTTCTTT | CASTPGLLGAGNTEAFF | . | TRBJ1-1 | . | TRBV19
TGTGCCAGCTCACCGACGACAGGGGGCTACGAGCAGTACTTC | CASSPTTGGYEQYF | TRBD1 | TRBJ2-7 | medium-sized | TRBV18
TGCGCCAGCAGCTTAGAGACTGACTCCTACGAGCAGTACTTC | CASSLETDSYEQYF | . | TRBJ2-7 | . | TRBV5-1
TGTGCCAGCTCCGGGGCGGAACGGACTAACTATGGCTACACCTTC | CASSGAERTNYGYTF | . | TRBJ1-2 | . | TRBV21-1
TGTGCCAGCAGTGGGTGGGGCGGTCAGCCCCAGCATTTT | CASSGWGGQPQHF | . | TRBJ1-5 | few | TRBV6-5
TGTGCCAGCAGCCCGGAGGGGGCCGAGACCCAGTACTTC | CASSPEGAETQYF | . | TRBJ2-5 | . | TRBV9
TGTGCCATCAGTAGCTCGGCCGATCGAGCCTACGAGCAGTACTTC | CAISSSADRAYEQYF | . | TRBJ2-7 | few | TRBV10-3
TGTGCCAGTAGACACTGGGGGAGGGGAGGTACAGATACGCAGTATTTT | CASRHWGRGGTDTQYF | TRBD2 | TRBJ2-3 | . | TRBV19
TGTGCCAGCAGCTACTCCGGGACAGGGGTCACCGGGGAGCTGTTTTTT | CASSYSGTGVTGELFF | TRBD1 | TRBJ2-2 | . | TRBV7-8
TGTGCCAGCTCACCGGGCGGGACTAACTATGGCTACACCTTC | CASSPGGTNYGYTF | . | TRBJ1-2 | . | TRBV18
TGTGCCAGCAGTCCCGGACAGCAACCATCACCCCTCCACTTT | CASSPGQQPSPLHF | . | TRBJ1-6 | . | TRBV28
TGTGCCAGTAGTATAGCTTTCTCTCTGAACAATGAGCAGTTCTTC | CASSIAFSLNNEQFF | . | TRBJ2-1 | . | TRBV19
TGTGCCAGTAGTATTGGCACAGGGGTGAACACTGAAGCTTTCTTT | CASSIGTGVNTEAFF | TRBD1 | TRBJ1-1 | . | TRBV19
TGCGCCAGCAGCCCGGGACAGCCGATGCGGGCATTAAATGAAAAACTGTTTTTT | CASSPGQPMRALNEKLFF | TRBD1 | TRBJ1-4 | few | TRBV5-1
TGTGCCAGCAGCTTAGCTCTAGCGGGGGACACAGATACGCAGTATTTT | CASSLALAGDTDTQYF | TRBD2 | TRBJ2-3 | once | TRBV7-6
TGTGCCTGGAGTGAACAGCACTATTCACCCCTCCACTTT | CAWSEQHYSPLHF | . | TRBJ1-6 | . | TRBV30
TGTGCCAGCAGCTTTACTGGGGGGAACTATGGCTACACCTTC | CASSFTGGNYGYTF | . | TRBJ1-2 | . | TRBV5-6
TGTGCCAGCAGTCCCCCCGGCTCCATAAAGAAACTGTTTTTT | CASSPPGSIKKLFF | . | TRBJ1-4 | once | TRBV28
TGCGCCAGCAGCTTGGGACAGGGGATCGATGGCTACACCTTC | CASSLGQGIDGYTF | TRBD1 | TRBJ1-2 | . | TRBV5-1
TGCACCAGCAGCCAAGATCTGGCGGGGCTCGAGCAGTACTTC | CTSSQDLAGLEQYF | . | TRBJ2-7 | . | TRBV1
TGTGCCAGCAGCTTAGTAAGGGGGCGCAGGGAGACCCAGTACTTC | CASSLVRGRRETQYF | TRBD1 | TRBJ2-5 | . | TRBV11-1
TGTGCCGCCAGATGGGGGAACACCGGGGAGCTGTTTTTT | CAARWGNTGELFF | . | TRBJ2-2 | . | TRBV15
TGTGCCAGCAGCTTGAAAAGGGGATCCAGCCCGCCCCAGCATTTT | CASSLKRGSSPPQHF | . | TRBJ1-5 | few | TRBV5-4
TGTGCCAGCAGCTTGGACAGGGGGCTTAAGACTGAAGCTTTCTTT | CASSLDRGLKTEAFF | TRBD1 | TRBJ1-1 | few | TRBV5-6
TGTGCCAGCAGCCCCCTAGGCTACGAGCAGTACTTC | CASSPLGYEQYF | . | TRBJ2-7 | . | TRBV6-5
TGTGCCAGCAGCTTACATGGATTACAAGAGACCCAGTACTTC | CASSLHGLQETQYF | . | TRBJ2-5 | few | TRBV7-9
TGTGCCAGCAGCCAGTGGCTAGCGGGAGACGGTGAGCAGTTCTTC | CASSQWLAGDGEQFF | TRBD2 | TRBJ2-1 | . | TRBV14
TGTGCCAGCAGCTTAGGCCCTCGGGGCATAACTAATGAAAAACTGTTTTTT | CASSLGPRGITNEKLFF | . | TRBJ1-4 | . | TRBV7-6
TGTGCCAGCAGCTTGGAACAGGGGGCTGGTCGGGCGCAGTATTTT | CASSLEQGAGRAQYF | TRBD1 | TRBJ2-3 | . | TRBV5-4
TGTGCCAGCAGCCTACTAGCGGGAGACACCGGGGAGCTGTTTTTT | CASSLLAGDTGELFF | TRBD2 | TRBJ2-2 | few | TRBV7-3
TGTGCCAGCAGCTTAGCTAGGACATCGTACGAGCAGTACTTC | CASSLARTSYEQYF | . | TRBJ2-7 | . | TRBV7-3
TGCGCCAGCAGCCAAGATCGGACGTTCACAGATACGCAGTATTTT | CASSQDRTFTDTQYF | . | TRBJ2-3 | . | TRBV4-1
TGTGCCAGCAGTACACGCCTCCAAGAGACCCAGTACTTC | CASSTRLQETQYF | . | TRBJ2-5 | . | TRBV27
TGTGCCAGCAGTGAAGCTTTGTCAGACATTCAGTACTTC | CASSEALSDIQYF | . | TRBJ2-4 | . | TRBV6-1
TGTGCCAGCAGCTTAGCGCTGGGGTCGGGAGAGACCCAGTACTTC | CASSLALGSGETQYF | . | TRBJ2-5 | . | TRBV7-9
TGCGCCAGCAGCTTGGGACAGTACACCGGGGAGCTGTTTTTT | CASSLGQYTGELFF | . | TRBJ2-2 | . | TRBV5-1
TGTGCCAGCAGCTTAGAGGGGGACGAGCAGTACTTC | CASSLEGDEQYF | . | TRBJ2-7 | . | TRBV11-1
TGTGCCAGCAGTGTTTATCGGGGGTCTCCGGATGAAAAACTGTTTTTT | CASSVYRGSPDEKLFF | . | TRBJ1-4 | . | TRBV28
TGTGCCAGCAGATCGGACAGGACCAATCAGCCCCAGCATTTT | CASRSDRTNQPQHF | TRBD1 | TRBJ1-5 | . | TRBV28
TGTGCCAGCACCTTATCGACAGGATGGAACTATGGCTACACCTTC | CASTLSTGWNYGYTF | . | TRBJ1-2 | . | TRBV9
TGTGCCAGCAGCAGGGAGGGGTGGGTTGATGGGGAGCAGTACTTC | CASSREGWVDGEQYF | TRBD2 | TRBJ2-7 | . | TRBV11-2
TGTGCCATCAGTGAGGGGGACAGGTCATACACCGGGGAGCTGTTTTTT | CAISEGDRSYTGELFF | TRBD1 | TRBJ2-2 | . | TRBV10-3
TGTGCCAGCAGTTACTCAGGCGGAGAATATGGCTACACCTTC | CASSYSGGEYGYTF | . | TRBJ1-2 | . | TRBV6-5
TGTGCCAGCAGCTTGGCCAACGGGGCGGCGCAGCAGTACTTC | CASSLANGAAQQYF | . | TRBJ2-7 | . | TRBV5-4